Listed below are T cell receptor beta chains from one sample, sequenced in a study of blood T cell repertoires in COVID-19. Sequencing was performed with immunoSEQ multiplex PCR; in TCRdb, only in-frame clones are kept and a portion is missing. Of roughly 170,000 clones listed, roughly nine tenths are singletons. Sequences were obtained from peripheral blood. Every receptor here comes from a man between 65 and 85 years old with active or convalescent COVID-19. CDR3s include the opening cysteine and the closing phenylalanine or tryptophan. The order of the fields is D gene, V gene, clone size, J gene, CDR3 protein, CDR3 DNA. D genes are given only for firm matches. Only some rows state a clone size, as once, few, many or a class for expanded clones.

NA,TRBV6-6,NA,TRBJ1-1,CASSQDSEAFF,TGTGCCAGCAGCCAGGACAGTGAAGCTTTCTTT
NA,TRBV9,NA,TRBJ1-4,CASSVDTGDTGGSGELFF,TGTGCCAGCAGCGTTGACACCGGAGACACGGGAGGATCGGGAGAACTGTTTTTT
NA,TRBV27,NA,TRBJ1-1,CASSLRRFMNTEAFF,TGTGCCAGCAGTTTACGGCGGTTTATGAACACTGAAGCTTTCTTT
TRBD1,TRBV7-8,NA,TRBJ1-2,CASSLIRTGGQGYTF,TGTGCCAGCAGCTTAATACGGACAGGGGGACAAGGCTACACCTTC
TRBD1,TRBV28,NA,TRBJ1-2,CASSGQGFGYTF,TGTGCCAGCAGTGGACAGGGTTTCGGCTACACCTTC
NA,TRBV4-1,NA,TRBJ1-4,CASSIRDLNEKLFF,TGCGCCAGCAGCATCAGGGATCTTAATGAAAAACTGTTTTTT
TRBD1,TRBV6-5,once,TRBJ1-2,CASKLSRDSGGYTF,TGTGCCAGCAAATTGTCCCGGGACAGCGGAGGCTACACCTTC
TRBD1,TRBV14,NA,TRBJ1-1,CASSQTTGTNTEAFF,TGTGCCAGCAGCCAAACGACAGGGACTAACACTGAAGCTTTCTTT
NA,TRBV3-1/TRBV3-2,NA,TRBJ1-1,CASSRQNTEAFF,TGTGCCAGCAGTCGACAGAACACTGAAGCTTTCTTT
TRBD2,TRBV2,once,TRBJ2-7,CASRGGYEQYF,TGTGCCAGCAGGGGAGGGTACGAGCAGTACTTC
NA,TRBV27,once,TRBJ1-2,CASSYRENYGYTF,TGTGCCAGCAGCTACAGGGAAAACTATGGCTACACCTTC
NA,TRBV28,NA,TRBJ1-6,CASSTRAGGDNSPLHF,TGTGCCAGCAGTACCCGGGCGGGGGGAGACAATTCACCCCTCCACTTT
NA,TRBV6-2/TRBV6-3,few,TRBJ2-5,CASSSYRSRTYQETQYF,TGTGCCAGCAGTTCCTACAGGTCGCGTACGTACCAAGAGACCCAGTACTTC
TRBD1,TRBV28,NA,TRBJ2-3,CASSQSGTGDTDTQYF,TGTGCCAGCAGCCAATCCGGGACAGGGGACACAGATACGCAGTATTTT
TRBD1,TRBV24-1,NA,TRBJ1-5,CATSDGQGVQPQHF,TGTGCCACCAGTGATGGACAGGGGGTTCAGCCCCAGCATTTT
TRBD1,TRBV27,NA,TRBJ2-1,CASRQGQARTYNEQFF,TGTGCCAGCAGACAAGGACAGGCGCGCACCTACAATGAGCAGTTCTTC
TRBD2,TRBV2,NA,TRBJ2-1,CASGVTGILGLALSEQFF,TGTGCCAGCGGGGTTACAGGGATTTTGGGACTAGCGTTAAGTGAGCAGTTCTTC
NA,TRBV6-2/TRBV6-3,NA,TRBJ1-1,CASSYELNTEAFF,TGTGCCAGCAGTTACGAGCTGAACACTGAAGCTTTCTTT
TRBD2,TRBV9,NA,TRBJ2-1,CASSPRTSGINNEQFF,TGTGCCAGCAGCCCTCGGACTAGCGGGATAAATAATGAGCAGTTCTTC
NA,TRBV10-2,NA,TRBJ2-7,CASSDVDKTYEQYF,TGCGCCAGCAGTGACGTGGACAAGACCTACGAGCAGTACTTC
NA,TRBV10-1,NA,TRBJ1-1,CASTDSQGTEAFF,TGCGCCAGCACTGACAGTCAGGGCACTGAAGCTTTCTTT
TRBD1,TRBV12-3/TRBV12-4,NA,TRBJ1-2,CASSQTGGYGYTF,TGTGCCAGCAGCCAGACAGGGGGCTATGGCTACACCTTC
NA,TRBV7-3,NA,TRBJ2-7,CASSPGTEYEQYF,TGTGCCAGCAGCCCGGGGACTGAATACGAGCAGTACTTC
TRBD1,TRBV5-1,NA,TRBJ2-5,CASSWGTGEETQYF,TGCGCCAGCAGCTGGGGGACAGGGGAGGAGACCCAGTACTTC
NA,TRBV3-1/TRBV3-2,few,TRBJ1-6,CASSQSVRNSPLHF,TGTGCCAGCAGCCAGTCCGTTAGAAATTCACCCCTCCACTTT
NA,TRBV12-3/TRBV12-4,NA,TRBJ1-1,CASSLRNTEAFF,TGTGCCAGCAGTTTGAGGAACACTGAAGCTTTCTTT
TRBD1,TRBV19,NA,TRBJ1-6,CASSARDRGSPLHF,TGTGCCAGTAGTGCCCGGGACAGGGGGTCACCCCTCCACTTT
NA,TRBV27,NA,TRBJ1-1,CASSPDRLNTEAFF,TGTGCCAGCAGTCCCGACAGACTGAACACTGAAGCTTTCTTT
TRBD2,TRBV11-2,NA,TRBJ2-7,CASSPTAAGGPREQYF,TGTGCCAGCAGCCCCACCGCAGCGGGGGGGCCCCGGGAGCAGTACTTC
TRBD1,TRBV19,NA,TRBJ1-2,CASTRQGTYGYTF,TGTGCCAGTACCCGACAGGGTACCTATGGCTACACCTTC
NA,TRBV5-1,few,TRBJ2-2,CASSLDSSTGELFF,TGCGCCAGCAGCTTGGACAGTTCTACCGGGGAGCTGTTTTTT
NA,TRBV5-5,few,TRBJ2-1,CASSLVSGDYNEQFF,TGTGCCAGCAGCTTGGTATCAGGGGATTACAATGAGCAGTTCTTC
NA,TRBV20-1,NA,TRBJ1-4,CSVGRGEKLFF,TGCAGTGTCGGGCGGGGTGAAAAACTGTTTTTT
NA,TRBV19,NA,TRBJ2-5,CASRRGIQETQYF,TGTGCCAGTAGACGGGGAATCCAAGAGACCCAGTACTTC
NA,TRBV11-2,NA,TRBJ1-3,CASSLSEGNTIYF,TGTGCCAGCAGCTTGAGCGAAGGAAACACCATATATTTT
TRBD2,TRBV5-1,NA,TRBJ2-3,CASSPGLAGSTVQYF,TGCGCCAGCAGCCCGGGACTAGCGGGGTCTACAGTCCAGTATTTT
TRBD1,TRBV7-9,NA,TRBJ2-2,CASTKDRGSVTGELFF,TGTGCCAGCACCAAAGACAGGGGGTCGGTCACCGGGGAGCTGTTTTTT
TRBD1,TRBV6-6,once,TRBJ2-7,CASISGQVTYEQYF,TGTGCCAGCATCTCGGGACAGGTAACCTACGAGCAGTACTTC
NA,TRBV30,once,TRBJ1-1,CACTWRRGEAFF,TGTGCCTGCACCTGGAGGCGGGGTGAAGCTTTCTTT
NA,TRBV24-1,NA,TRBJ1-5,CATSVQGNQPQHF,TGTGCCACCAGTGTACAGGGCAATCAGCCCCAGCATTTT
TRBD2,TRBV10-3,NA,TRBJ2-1,CAISESGSGKKNEQFF,TGTGCCATCAGTGAGTCGGGTAGCGGGAAAAAGAATGAGCAGTTCTTC
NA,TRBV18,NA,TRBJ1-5,CASSPEYVRNQPQHF,TGTGCCAGCTCACCCGAGTATGTGCGGAATCAGCCCCAGCATTTT
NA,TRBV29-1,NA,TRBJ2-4,CSVAPRTGLAKNIQYF,TGCAGCGTTGCTCCCCGGACTGGTCTAGCCAAAAACATTCAGTACTTC
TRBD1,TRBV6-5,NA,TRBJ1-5,CASSYRRGQGMPQHF,TGTGCCAGCAGTTACCGTCGGGGACAGGGCATGCCCCAGCATTTT
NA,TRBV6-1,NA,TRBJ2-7,CASREDFLRGEQYF,TGTGCCAGCAGGGAAGACTTCCTCAGGGGCGAGCAGTACTTC
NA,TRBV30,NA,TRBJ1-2,CAWRTGYYGYTF,TGTGCCTGGAGGACGGGTTACTATGGCTACACCTTC
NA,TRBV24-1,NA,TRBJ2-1,CATSEYNEQFF,TGTGCCACCAGTGAGTATAATGAGCAGTTCTTC
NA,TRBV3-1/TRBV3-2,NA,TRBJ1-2,CASSRRVEGYGYTF,TGTGCCAGCAGCCGGAGGGTGGAGGGATATGGCTACACCTTC
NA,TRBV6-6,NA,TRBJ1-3,CASRPGGSGNTIYF,TGTGCCAGCCGACCCGGGGGGTCTGGAAACACCATATATTTT
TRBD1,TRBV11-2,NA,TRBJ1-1,CASSPRDRGVLTTEAFF,TGTGCCAGCAGCCCTAGGGACAGGGGTGTTCTAACCACTGAAGCTTTCTTT
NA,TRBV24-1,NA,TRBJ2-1,CATSDAGFRRPYNEQFF,TGTGCCACCAGTGATGCAGGGTTCCGGCGGCCCTACAATGAGCAGTTCTTC
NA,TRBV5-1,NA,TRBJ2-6,CASSLEPTGANVLTF,TGCGCCAGCAGCCTTGAGCCAACTGGGGCCAACGTCCTGACTTTC
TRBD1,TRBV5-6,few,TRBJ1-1,CASSFDRGMAFF,TGTGCCAGCAGCTTTGACAGGGGAATGGCTTTCTTT
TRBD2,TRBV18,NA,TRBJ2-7,CASSPPTSARDEQYF,TGTGCCAGCTCACCACCGACTAGCGCGAGAGACGAGCAGTACTTC
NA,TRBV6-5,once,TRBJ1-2,CASSYSWQGLYGYTF,TGTGCCAGCAGTTACTCATGGCAGGGCCTCTATGGCTACACCTTC
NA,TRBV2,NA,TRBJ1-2,CASSGQGMGGYTF,TGTGCCAGCAGTGGGCAGGGAATGGGTGGCTACACCTTC
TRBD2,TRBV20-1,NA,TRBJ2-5,CSASNTSGLAGGKYQETQYF,TGCAGTGCTAGTAACACCTCGGGACTAGCGGGAGGGAAGTACCAAGAGACCCAGTACTTC
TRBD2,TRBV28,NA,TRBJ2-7,CASRSGGAYEQYF,TGTGCCAGCAGGTCGGGGGGGGCCTACGAGCAGTACTTC
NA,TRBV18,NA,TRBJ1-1,CASSPQGRRENTEAFF,TGTGCCAGCTCACCACAAGGACGGAGGGAGAACACTGAAGCTTTCTTT
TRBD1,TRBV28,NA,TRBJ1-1,CASSPTGTGISLAFF,TGTGCCAGCAGTCCCACCGGGACAGGGATTTCGTTGGCTTTCTTT